This T cell receptor (beta chain) was recovered during a study of CD8 T cell repertoires and HIV-1 epitope variants. Study information: Cultures ran around nine days, with IL-2, IL-7 and IL-15 added on days 3 and 7.

The assay was immunoSEQ multiplex PCR, and TCRdb's table has in-frame clones only and misses some. The data hold about 5,600 clones, with around three fifths observed a single time. Study-level points and caveats: Beta chains alone show antigen proliferation, not cytokine profile or function. Some 10 antigen-specific TCR beta clonotypes were found; more than five seemed cross-reactive to variants.

From germline, CDR1 is SGHDN and CDR2 FVKESK. The CDR3 contains 13 residues. After removal of 5 bases from V and 5 bases from J, the junction contained 5 bases not matched to a gene. Of note for this clone: What it recognizes is unknown.

The chain links TRBV14 to TRBJ1-2; 7 bases match TRBD1. The TCR originated in a male donor with HIV. The sequenced material came from cultured CD8+ T cells derived from PBMCs. The CDR3 sequence is CASSSRDSYGYTF. The CDR3 nucleotides read TGTGCCAGCAGCTCCCGGGACAGTTATGGCTACACCTTC.